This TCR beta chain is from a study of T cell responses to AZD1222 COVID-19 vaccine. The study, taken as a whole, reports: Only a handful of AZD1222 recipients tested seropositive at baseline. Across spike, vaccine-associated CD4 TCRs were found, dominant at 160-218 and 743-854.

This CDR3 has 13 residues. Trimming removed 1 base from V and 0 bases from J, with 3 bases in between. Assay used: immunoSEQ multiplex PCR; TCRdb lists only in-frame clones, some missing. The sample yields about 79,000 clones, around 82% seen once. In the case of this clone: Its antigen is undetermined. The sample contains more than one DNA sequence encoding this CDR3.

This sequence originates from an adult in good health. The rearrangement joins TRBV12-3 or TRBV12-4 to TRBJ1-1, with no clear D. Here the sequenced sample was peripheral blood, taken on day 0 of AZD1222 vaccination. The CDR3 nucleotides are TGTGCCAGCAGTTTAGGTCTGAACACTGAAGCTTTCTTT. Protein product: CASSLGLNTEAFF.